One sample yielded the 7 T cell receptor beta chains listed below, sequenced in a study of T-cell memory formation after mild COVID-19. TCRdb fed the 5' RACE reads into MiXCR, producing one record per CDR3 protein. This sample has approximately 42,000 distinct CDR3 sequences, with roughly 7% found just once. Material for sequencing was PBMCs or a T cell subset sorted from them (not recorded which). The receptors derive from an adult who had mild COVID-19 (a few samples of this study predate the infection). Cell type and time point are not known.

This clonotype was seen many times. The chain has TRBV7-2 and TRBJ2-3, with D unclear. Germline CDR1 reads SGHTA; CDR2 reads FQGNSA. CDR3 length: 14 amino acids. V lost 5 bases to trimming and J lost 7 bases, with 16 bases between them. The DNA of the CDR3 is TGTGCCAGCAGCACACCCCCCCCGCTATATACGCAGTATTTT. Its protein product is CASSTPPPLYTQYF. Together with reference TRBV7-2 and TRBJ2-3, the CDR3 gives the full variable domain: GAGVSQSPSNKVTEKGKDVELRCDPISGHTALYWYRQSLGQGLEFLIYFQGNSAPDKSGLPSDRFSAERTGGSVSTLTIQRTQQEDSAVYLCASSTPPPLYTQYFGPGTRLTVL.

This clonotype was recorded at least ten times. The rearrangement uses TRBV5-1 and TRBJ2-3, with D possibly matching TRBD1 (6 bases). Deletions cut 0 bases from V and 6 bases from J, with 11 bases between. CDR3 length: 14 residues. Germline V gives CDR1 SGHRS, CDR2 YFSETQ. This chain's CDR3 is CASSLEKGVDTQYF. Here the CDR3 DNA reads TGCGCCAGCAGCTTGGAGAAGGGGGTGGATACGCAGTATTTT.

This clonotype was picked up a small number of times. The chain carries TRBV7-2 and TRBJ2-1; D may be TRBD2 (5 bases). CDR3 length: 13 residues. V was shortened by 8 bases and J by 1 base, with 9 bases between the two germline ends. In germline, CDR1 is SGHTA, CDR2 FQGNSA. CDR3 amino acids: CASSRTSYNEQFF. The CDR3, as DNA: TGTGCCAGCTCTCGGACTTCCTACAATGAGCAGTTCTTC. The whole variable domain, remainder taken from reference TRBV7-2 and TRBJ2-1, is GAGVSQSPSNKVTEKGKDVELRCDPISGHTALYWYRQSLGQGLEFLIYFQGNSAPDKSGLPSDRFSAERTGGSVSTLTIQRTQQEDSAVYLCASSRTSYNEQFFGPGTRLTVL.

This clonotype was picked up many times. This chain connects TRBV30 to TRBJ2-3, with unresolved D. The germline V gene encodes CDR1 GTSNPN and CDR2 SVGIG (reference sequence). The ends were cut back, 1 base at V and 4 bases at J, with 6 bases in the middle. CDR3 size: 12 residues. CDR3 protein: CAWSDSSDTQYF. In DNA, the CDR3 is TGTGCCTGGAGTGACTCTTCAGATACGCAGTATTTT.

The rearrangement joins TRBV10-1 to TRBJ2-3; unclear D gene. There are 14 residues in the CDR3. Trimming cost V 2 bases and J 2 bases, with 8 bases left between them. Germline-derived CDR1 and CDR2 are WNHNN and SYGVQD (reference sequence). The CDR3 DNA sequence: TGCGCCAGCAGTGAGAACATGATCACAGATACGCAGTATTTT. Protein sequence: CASSENMITDTQYF.

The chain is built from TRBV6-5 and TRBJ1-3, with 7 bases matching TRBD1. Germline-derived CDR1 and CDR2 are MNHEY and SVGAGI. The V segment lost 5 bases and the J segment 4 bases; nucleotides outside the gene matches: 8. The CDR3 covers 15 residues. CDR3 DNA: TGTGCCAGCAGTCGCACGACAGGGTTCGGAAACACCATATATTTT. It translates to CASSRTTGFGNTIYF.

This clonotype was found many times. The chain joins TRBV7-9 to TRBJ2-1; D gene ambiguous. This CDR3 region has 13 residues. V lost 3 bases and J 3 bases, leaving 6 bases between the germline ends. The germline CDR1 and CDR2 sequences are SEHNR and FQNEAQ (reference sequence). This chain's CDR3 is CASSLTGYNEQFF. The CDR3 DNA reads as TGTGCCAGCAGCTTGACGGGCTACAATGAGCAGTTCTTC.